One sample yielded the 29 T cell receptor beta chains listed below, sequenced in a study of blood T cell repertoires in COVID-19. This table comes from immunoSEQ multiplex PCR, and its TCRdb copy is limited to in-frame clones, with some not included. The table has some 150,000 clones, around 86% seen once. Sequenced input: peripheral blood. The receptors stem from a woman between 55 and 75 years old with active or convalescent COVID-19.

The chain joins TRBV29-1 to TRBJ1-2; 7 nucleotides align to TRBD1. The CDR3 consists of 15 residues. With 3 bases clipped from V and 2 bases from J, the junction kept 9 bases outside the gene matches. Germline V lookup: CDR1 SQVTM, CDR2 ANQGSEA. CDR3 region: CSVDLSTGLNYGYTF. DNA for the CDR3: TGCAGCGTTGACCTATCGACAGGGCTCAACTATGGCTACACCTTC. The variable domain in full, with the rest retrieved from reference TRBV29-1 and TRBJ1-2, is SAVISQKPSRDICQRGTSLTIQCQVDSQVTMMFWYRQQPGQSLTLIATANQGSEATYESGFVIDKFPISRPNLTFSTLTVSNMSPEDSSIYLCSVDLSTGLNYGYTFGSGTRLTVV.

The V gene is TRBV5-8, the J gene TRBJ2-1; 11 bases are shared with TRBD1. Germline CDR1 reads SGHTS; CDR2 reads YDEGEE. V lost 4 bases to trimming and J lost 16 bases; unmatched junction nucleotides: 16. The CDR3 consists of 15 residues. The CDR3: CASSPSGTGGFVVFF. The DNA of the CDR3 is TGTGCCAGCAGCCCATCCGGGACAGGGGGATTCGTGGTATTCTTC.

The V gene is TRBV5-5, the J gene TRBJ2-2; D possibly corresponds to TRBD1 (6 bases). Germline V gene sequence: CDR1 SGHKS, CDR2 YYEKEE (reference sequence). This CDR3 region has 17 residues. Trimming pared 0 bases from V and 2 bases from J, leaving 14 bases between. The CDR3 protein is CASSLEPGTFNTGELFF. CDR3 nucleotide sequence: TGTGCCAGCAGCTTGGAGCCCGGGACATTCAACACCGGGGAGCTGTTTTTT.

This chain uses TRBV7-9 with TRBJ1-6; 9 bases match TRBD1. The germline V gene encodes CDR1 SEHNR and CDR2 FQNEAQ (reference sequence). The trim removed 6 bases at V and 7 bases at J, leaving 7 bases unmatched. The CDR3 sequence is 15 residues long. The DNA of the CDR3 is TGTGCCAGCAGTATCGAGACAGGGGGGAATTCACCCCTCCACTTT. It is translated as CASSIETGGNSPLHF.

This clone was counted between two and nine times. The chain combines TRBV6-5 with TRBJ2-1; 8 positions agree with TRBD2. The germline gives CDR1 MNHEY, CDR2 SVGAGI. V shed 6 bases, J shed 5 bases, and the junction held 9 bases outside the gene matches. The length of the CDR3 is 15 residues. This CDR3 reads CASSSAGVNHNEQFF. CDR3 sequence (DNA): TGTGCCAGCAGCTCAGCGGGAGTAAACCACAATGAGCAGTTCTTC.

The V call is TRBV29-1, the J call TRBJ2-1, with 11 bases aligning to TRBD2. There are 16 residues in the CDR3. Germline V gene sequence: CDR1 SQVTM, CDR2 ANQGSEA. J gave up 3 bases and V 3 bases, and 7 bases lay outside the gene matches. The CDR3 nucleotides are TGCAGCGTTGATGTTAGCGGGGGGGCGGGCTACAATGAGCAGTTCTTC. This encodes CSVDVSGGAGYNEQFF.

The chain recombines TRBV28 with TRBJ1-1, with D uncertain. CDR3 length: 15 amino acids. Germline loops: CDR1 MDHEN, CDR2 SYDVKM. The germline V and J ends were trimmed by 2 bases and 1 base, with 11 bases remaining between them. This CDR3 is CASSLITEPNTEAFF. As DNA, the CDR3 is TGTGCCAGCAGTTTAATTACAGAGCCGAACACTGAAGCTTTCTTT. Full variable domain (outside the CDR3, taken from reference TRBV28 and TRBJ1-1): DVKVTQSSRYLVKRTGEKVFLECVQDMDHENMFWYRQDPGLGLRLIYFSYDVKMKEKGDIPEGYSVSREKKERFSLILESASTNQTSMYLCASSLITEPNTEAFFGQGTRLTVV.

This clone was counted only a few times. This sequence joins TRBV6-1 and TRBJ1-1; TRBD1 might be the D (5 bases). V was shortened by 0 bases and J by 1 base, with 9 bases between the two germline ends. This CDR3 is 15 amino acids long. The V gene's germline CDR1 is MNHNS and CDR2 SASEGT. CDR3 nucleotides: TGTGCCAGCAGTGAAGCATTGGGGCAGAACACTGAAGCTTTCTTT. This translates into CASSEALGQNTEAFF.

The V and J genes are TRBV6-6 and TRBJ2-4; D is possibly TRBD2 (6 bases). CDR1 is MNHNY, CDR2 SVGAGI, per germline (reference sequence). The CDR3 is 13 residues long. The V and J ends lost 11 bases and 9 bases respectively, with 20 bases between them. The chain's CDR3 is CAVAGGETGIQYF. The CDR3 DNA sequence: TGTGCCGTGGCTGGCGGGGAAACGGGCATTCAGTACTTC.

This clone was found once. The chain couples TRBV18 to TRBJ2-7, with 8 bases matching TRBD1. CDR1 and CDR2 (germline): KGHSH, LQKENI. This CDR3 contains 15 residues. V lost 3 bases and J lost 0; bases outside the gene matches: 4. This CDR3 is CASSPSGQASYEQYV. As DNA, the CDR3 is TGTGCCAGCTCACCCTCGGGACAGGCCTCCTACGAGCAGTACGTC.

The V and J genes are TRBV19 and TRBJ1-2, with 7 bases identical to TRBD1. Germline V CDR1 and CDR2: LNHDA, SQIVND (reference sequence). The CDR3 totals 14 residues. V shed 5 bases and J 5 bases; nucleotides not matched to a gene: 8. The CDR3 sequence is CASSYSRQGYGYTF. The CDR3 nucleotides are TGTGCCAGTAGTTACTCAAGACAGGGTTATGGCTACACCTTC.

In DNA, the CDR3 is TGTGCCAGCAGCGACCGGACTAGCGTATTCGGGCAGTACTTC. Translated, it gives CASSDRTSVFGQYF. The chain is built from TRBV3-1 (or the pseudogene TRBV3-2) and TRBJ2-7, with 9 nucleotides matching TRBD2. The CDR3 spans 14 residues. Per the germline V gene, CDR1 is LGHDT and CDR2 is YNNKEL (reference sequence). The V gene end was trimmed by 5 bases and the J gene end by 9 bases; junction bases not matched to a gene: 11.

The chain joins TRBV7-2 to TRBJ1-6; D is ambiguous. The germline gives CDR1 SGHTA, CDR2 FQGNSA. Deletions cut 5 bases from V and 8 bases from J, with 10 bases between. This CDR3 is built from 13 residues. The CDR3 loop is CASSRRVDSPLHF. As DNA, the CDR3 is TGTGCCAGCAGCCGACGGGTAGATTCACCCCTCCACTTT.

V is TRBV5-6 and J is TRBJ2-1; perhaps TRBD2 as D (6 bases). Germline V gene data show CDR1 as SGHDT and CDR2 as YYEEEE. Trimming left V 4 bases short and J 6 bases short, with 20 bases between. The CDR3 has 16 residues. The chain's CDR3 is CASSPVWDSSGNEQFF. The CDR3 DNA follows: TGTGCCAGCAGCCCTGTCTGGGACTCATCTGGCAATGAGCAGTTCTTC. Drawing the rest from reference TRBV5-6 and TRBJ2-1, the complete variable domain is DAGVTQSPTHLIKTRGQQVTLRCSPKSGHDTVSWYQQALGQGPQFIFQYYEEEERQRGNFPDRFSGHQFPNYSSELNVNALLLGDSALYLCASSPVWDSSGNEQFFGPGTRLTVL.

The CDR3 here is CASSSLAGGTDTQYF. CDR3 sequence (DNA): TGTGCCAGCAGCTCTCTAGCGGGGGGCACAGATACGCAGTATTTT. The chain combines TRBV28 with TRBJ2-3; 10 bases fit TRBD2. Per the germline V gene, CDR1 is MDHEN and CDR2 is SYDVKM. Unmatched junction bases numbered 4, after V lost 6 bases and J lost 1 base. The CDR3 length is 15 residues. Together with reference TRBV28 and TRBJ2-3, the CDR3 gives the full variable domain: DVKVTQSSRYLVKRTGEKVFLECVQDMDHENMFWYRQDPGLGLRLIYFSYDVKMKEKGDIPEGYSVSREKKERFSLILESASTNQTSMYLCASSSLAGGTDTQYFGPGTRLTVL.

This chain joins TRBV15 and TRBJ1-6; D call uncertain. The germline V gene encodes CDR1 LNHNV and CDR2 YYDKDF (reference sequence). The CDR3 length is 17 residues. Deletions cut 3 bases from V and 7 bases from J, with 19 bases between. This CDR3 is CATSSPTYSGRNSPLHF. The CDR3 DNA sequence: TGTGCCACCAGCAGCCCAACGTATTCAGGTCGGAATTCACCCCTCCACTTT.

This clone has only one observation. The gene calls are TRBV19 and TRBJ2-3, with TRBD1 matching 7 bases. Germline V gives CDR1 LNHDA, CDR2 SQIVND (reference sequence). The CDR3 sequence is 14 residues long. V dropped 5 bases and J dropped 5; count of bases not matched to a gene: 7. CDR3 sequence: CASSVTGVGDTQYF. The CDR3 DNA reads TGTGCCAGTAGTGTAACAGGGGTTGGAGATACGCAGTATTTT.

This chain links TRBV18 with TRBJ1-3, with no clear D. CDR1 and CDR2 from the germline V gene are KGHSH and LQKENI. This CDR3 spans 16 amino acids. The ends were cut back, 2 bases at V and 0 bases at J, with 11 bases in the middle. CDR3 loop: CASSPADILSGNTIYF. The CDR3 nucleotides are TGTGCCAGCTCACCAGCAGACATCCTCTCTGGAAACACCATATATTTT.

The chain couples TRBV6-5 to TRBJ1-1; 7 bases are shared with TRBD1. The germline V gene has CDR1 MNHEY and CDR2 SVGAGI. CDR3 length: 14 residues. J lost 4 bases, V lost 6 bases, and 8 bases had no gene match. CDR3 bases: TGTGCCAGCAGACCAGGGGGTGATGGCACTGAAGCTTTCTTT. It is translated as CASRPGGDGTEAFF.

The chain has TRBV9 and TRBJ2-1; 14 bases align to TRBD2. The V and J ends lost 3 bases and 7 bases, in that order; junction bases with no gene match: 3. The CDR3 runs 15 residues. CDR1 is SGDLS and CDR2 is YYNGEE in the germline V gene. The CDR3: CASSGRTSGRNEQFF. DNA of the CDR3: TGTGCCAGCAGCGGCCGGACTAGCGGGAGGAATGAGCAGTTCTTC. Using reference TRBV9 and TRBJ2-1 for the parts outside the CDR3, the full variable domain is DSGVTQTPKHLITATGQRVTLRCSPRSGDLSVYWYQQSLDQGLQFLIQYYNGEERAKGNILERFSAQQFPDLHSELNLSSLELGDSALYFCASSGRTSGRNEQFFGPGTRLTVL.

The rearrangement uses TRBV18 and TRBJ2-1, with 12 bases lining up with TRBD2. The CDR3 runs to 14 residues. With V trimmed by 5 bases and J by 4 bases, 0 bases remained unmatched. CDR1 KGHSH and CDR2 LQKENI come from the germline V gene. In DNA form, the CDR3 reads TGTGCCAGCTCAACTAGCGGGGGGTACAATGAGCAGTTCTTC. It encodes CASSTSGGYNEQFF.

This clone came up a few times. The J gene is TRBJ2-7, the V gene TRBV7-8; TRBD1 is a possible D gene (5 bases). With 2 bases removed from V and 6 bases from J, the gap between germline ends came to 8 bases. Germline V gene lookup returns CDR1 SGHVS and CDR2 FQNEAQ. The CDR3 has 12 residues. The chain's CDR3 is CASSLQGIEQYF. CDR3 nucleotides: TGTGCCAGCAGCTTACAGGGTATCGAGCAGTACTTC. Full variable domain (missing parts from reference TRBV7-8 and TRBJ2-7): GAGVSQSPRYKVAKRGQDVALRCDPISGHVSLFWYQQALGQGPEFLTYFQNEAQLDKSGLPSDRFFAERPEGSVSTLKIQRTQQEDSAVYLCASSLQGIEQYFGPGTRLTVT.

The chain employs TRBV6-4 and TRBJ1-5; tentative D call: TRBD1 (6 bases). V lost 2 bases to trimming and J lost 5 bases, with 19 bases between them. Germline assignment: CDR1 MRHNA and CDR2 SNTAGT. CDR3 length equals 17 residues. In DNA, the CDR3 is TGTGCCAGCAGTGACACAAACACAGGACAGTTCGATCAGCCCCAGCATTTT. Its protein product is CASSDTNTGQFDQPQHF.

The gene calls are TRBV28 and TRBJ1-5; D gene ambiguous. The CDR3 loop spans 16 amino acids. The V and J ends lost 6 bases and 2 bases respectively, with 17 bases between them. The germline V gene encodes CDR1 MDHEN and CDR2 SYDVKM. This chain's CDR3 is CASSPAGNRGNQPQHF. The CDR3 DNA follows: TGTGCCAGCAGCCCGGCGGGCAATCGGGGCAATCAGCCCCAGCATTTT.

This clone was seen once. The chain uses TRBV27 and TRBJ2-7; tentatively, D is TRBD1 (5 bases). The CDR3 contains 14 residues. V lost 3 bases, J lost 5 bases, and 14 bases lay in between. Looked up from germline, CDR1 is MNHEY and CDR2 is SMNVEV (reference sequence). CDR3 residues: CASSFRRVGDEQYF. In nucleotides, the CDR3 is TGTGCCAGCAGTTTCCGCAGGGTTGGCGACGAGCAGTACTTC.

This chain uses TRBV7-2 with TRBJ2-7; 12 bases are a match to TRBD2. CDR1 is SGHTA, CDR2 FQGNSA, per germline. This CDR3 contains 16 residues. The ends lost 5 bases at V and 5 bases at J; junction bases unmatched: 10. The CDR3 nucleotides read TGTGCCAGCAGCCCCCCGGGACTAGCGGGTTTTAACGAGCAGTACTTC. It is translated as CASSPPGLAGFNEQYF. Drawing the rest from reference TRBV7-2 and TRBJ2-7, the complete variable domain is GAGVSQSPSNKVTEKGKDVELRCDPISGHTALYWYRQSLGQGLEFLIYFQGNSAPDKSGLPSDRFSAERTGGSVSTLTIQRTQQEDSAVYLCASSPPGLAGFNEQYFGPGTRLTVT.

The CDR3 loop is CASSNPREGTSNQPQHF. In DNA form, the CDR3 reads TGTGCCAGCAGCAATCCCAGGGAGGGTACTAGCAATCAGCCCCAGCATTTT. V is TRBV28 and J is TRBJ1-5; TRBD1 is a possible D gene (5 bases). Germline CDR1 reads MDHEN; CDR2 reads SYDVKM. The CDR3 covers 17 residues. Trimming cost V 6 bases and J 0 bases, with 18 bases left between them.

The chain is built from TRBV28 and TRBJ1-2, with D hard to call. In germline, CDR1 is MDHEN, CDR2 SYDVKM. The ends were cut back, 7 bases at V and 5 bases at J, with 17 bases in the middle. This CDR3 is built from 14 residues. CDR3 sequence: CASNQVQAVYGYTF. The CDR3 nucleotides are TGTGCCAGCAACCAGGTCCAAGCCGTGTATGGCTACACCTTC.

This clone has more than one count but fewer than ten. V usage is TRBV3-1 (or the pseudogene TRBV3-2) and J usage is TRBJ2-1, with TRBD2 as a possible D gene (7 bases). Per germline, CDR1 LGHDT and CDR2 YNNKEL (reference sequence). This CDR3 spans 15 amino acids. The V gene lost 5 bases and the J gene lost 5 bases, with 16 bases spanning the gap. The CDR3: CASSTLGGLNNEQFF. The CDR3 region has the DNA TGTGCCAGCAGCACCCTGGGGGGGCTCAACAATGAGCAGTTCTTC.